This T cell receptor beta chain was sequenced during a study of OX40 agonist ivuxolimab in advanced cancers. Describing the broader study: Ivuxolimab was an agonistic, fully human IgG2 monoclonal antibody directed against OX40 (CD134), a costimulatory receptor. Patients were allowed to have had prior anti-PD-1, anti-PD-L1 or anti-CTLA-4 therapy, and roughly 40% of the dose-escalation patients had previously received checkpoint inhibitors. The paper describes the monotherapy dose-escalation part (N of about 47 patients) of the phase I trial of ivuxolimab. Partial responses occurred in three dose-escalation patients: two with cutaneous melanoma and one with hepatocellular carcinoma. Peripheral TCRbeta sequencing was intended to test whether TCR sequence diversity was altered and clonal T-cell expansion was caused by ivuxolimab. Of the roughly 54 dose-escalation patients, hepatocellular carcinoma was present in about 20, melanoma in around 15, renal cell carcinoma in 9 and head and neck cancer in 9. Intravenous ivuxolimab was administered to patients every 2 weeks at six dose levels: 0.01, 0.1, 0.3, 1.5, 3 and 10 mg/kg. The dose-escalation cohort was approximately 83% male with a mean age of about 58 years, ranging from 23 to 79.

Patients with a history of autoimmune disease or receiving systemic immunosuppression were excluded from the trial. Peripheral blood for TCR sequencing was drawn from every dose cohort at baseline, at cycle 4 day 1 and at cycle 7 day 1. Samples were obtained from an open-label, multicenter, first-in-human phase I dose-escalation trial of ivuxolimab. Adults with locally advanced or metastatic head and neck squamous cell, hepatocellular, melanoma or renal cell carcinoma were enrolled in the trial. Before TCR sequencing, CD4+ T cells and CD8+ T cells were sorted from peripheral blood as separate populations. On this clone: Its antigen is not yet known. One base away there is no much larger clone; base qualities are not given.

The CDR3 spans 14 residues, from the cysteine through the phenylalanine. Only the CDR3 portion is preserved as DNA: 42 bases, with reading frame beginning at the first base. As encoded in the germline V gene (reference sequence), CDR1 is PRHDT while CDR2 is FYEKMQ. At the junction V is shortened by 5 bases and J by 6 bases; bases outside the gene matches: 5. Study-wide conclusions, independent of this receptor: Low levels of normalized T-cell clonal expansion were also seen in some patients who did not respond. At doses of 0.1 to 3.0 mg/kg, clonal expansion of both CD4+ and CD8+ blood T cells was observed from baseline to week 6. The antigen specificity of the clonally expanded peripheral T cells was not determined. Partial responders in the 0.1-3.0 mg/kg groups had among the lowest normalized peripheral clonal expansion, especially among CD8+ T cells. On average, CD8+ T cells showed more expanded clones than CD4+ T cells after ivuxolimab.

Genomic DNA was extracted from sorted cells for sequencing of the TCRbeta CDR3 region. The immunoSEQ Assay was used for sequencing of TCRbeta CDR3 regions. TCRdb took this table from immuneACCESS and kept in-frame rearrangements with V and J called. Such tables lack part of the clones; where checked against another copy, unresolved V genes explain under half of the gap, and the rest is unexplained. For this sample there are approximately 39,000 clones; about 88% appear just once. About 4% of the sample goes to the ten largest clones. The chain was built from TRBV13 and TRBJ2-7, with 12 junctional bases fitting TRBD2. The sample consisted of CD4+ or CD8+ T cells sorted from blood, taken in a trial of the OX40 agonist ivuxolimab. This TCR was sampled from an adult with an advanced solid tumor such as melanoma, head and neck, liver or kidney cancer. The DNA sequence follows: TGTGCCAGCAGCCAGACTAGCGGGAGCGTCGAGCAGTACTTC. This is translated as CASSQTSGSVEQYF.